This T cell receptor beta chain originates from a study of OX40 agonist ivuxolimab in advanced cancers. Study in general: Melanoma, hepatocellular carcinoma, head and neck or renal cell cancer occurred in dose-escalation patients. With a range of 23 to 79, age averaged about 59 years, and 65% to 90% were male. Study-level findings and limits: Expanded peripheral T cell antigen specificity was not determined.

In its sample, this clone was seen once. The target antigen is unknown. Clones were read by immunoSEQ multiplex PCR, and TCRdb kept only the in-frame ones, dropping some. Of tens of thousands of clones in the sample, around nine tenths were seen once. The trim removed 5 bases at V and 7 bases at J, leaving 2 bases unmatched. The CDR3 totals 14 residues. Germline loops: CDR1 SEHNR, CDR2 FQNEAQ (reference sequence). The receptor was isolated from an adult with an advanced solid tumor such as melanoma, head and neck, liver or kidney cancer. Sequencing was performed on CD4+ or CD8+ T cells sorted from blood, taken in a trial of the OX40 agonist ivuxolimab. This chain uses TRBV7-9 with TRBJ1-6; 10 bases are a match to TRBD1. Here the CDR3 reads CASSRTGGNSPLHF. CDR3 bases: TGTGCCAGCAGCCGGACAGGGGGAAATTCACCCCTCCACTTT.